This is a list of T cell receptor beta chains from one sample in a study of shared clonotypes between healthy human individuals. Sequencing used immunoSEQ multiplex PCR; TCRdb keeps in-frame clones, though not all of them. The sample has about 580,000 clones, about 98% seen once. The sample taken for sequencing was naive CD8+ T cells sorted from blood. The source of these receptors is a man aged 25-40 years in good health. Both conserved end residues are part of each CDR3. D genes are given only for firm matches. Not all rows give a size; the values are once, few, many and, for expanded clones, a class.

d_gene | j_gene | v_gene | abundance | CDR3aa | CDR3nt
NA | TRBJ2-3 | TRBV19 | once | CASRNTRSTDTQYF | TGTGCCAGTAGAAATACCCGGAGCACAGATACGCAGTATTTT
NA | TRBJ2-1 | TRBV27 | NA | CASSLSGGGNEQFF | TGTGCCAGCAGTTTATCGGGGGGCGGCAATGAGCAGTTCTTC
NA | TRBJ1-5 | TRBV7-8 | NA | CASSLEVRTSNQPQHF | TGTGCCAGCAGCTTAGAGGTTCGGACAAGCAATCAGCCCCAGCATTTT
NA | TRBJ1-2 | TRBV10-3 | once | CAISDPPRTRVNYGYTF | TGTGCCATCAGTGACCCCCCCCGGACCCGGGTTAACTATGGCTACACCTTC
TRBD2 | TRBJ2-1 | TRBV9 | NA | CASSVDSAAGGLGEQFF | TGTGCCAGCAGCGTGGATTCGGCGGCGGGAGGGCTGGGAGAGCAGTTCTTC
NA | TRBJ1-5 | TRBV6-1 | NA | CASSERGAGTNQPQHF | TGTGCCAGCAGTGAAAGAGGGGCCGGAACCAATCAGCCCCAGCATTTT
NA | TRBJ2-1 | TRBV29-1 | NA | CSVEDLGGLLSYNEQFF | TGCAGCGTTGAAGACCTGGGGGGGCTACTCTCCTACAATGAGCAGTTCTTC
TRBD1 | TRBJ2-7 | TRBV27 | NA | CASSTAGTGVYEQYF | TGTGCCAGCAGTACTGCCGGGACAGGAGTCTACGAGCAGTACTTC
NA | TRBJ2-2 | TRBV9 | NA | CASSVATPRQPYANTGELFF | TGTGCCAGCAGCGTAGCTACTCCGCGACAGCCCTACGCGAACACCGGGGAGCTGTTTTTT
TRBD2 | TRBJ2-1 | TRBV5-1 | NA | CASSKGTSGYNEQFF | TGCGCCAGCAGCAAAGGGACTAGCGGTTACAATGAGCAGTTCTTC
TRBD1 | TRBJ2-3 | TRBV7-9 | once | CASSSPTGGADTQYF | TGTGCCAGCAGCTCGCCGACAGGGGGGGCAGATACGCAGTATTTT
NA | TRBJ1-2 | TRBV7-9 | NA | CASSLGVDRNYGYTF | TGTGCCAGCAGCTTAGGGGTGGACAGAAACTATGGCTACACCTTC
NA | TRBJ2-3 | TRBV28 | NA | CASSFSNTQYF | TGTGCCAGCAGTTTTAGTAATACGCAGTATTTT
TRBD1 | TRBJ1-2 | TRBV27 | NA | CASSLSKGAYGYTF | TGTGCCAGCAGTTTATCAAAGGGGGCGTATGGCTACACCTTC
NA | TRBJ2-4 | TRBV9 | NA | CASSSQNIQYF | TGTGCCAGCAGCTCCCAAAACATTCAGTACTTC
NA | TRBJ1-1 | TRBV6-5 | NA | CASSLGLNTEAFF | TGTGCCAGCAGTTTAGGGTTGAACACTGAAGCTTTCTTT
NA | TRBJ2-7 | TRBV6-5 | NA | CASTGQGPEGYEQYF | TGTGCCAGCACGGGGCAGGGGCCTGAAGGCTACGAGCAGTACTTC
NA | TRBJ2-7 | TRBV5-1 | NA | CASSFGINYEQYF | TGCGCCAGCAGCTTTGGCATCAACTACGAGCAGTACTTC
NA | TRBJ2-1 | TRBV9 | NA | CASTKRGGTLPVNEQFF | TGTGCCAGCACCAAACGAGGGGGGACTCTACCCGTCAATGAGCAGTTCTTC
NA | TRBJ2-3 | TRBV10-2 | NA | CASSAGRGALTDTQYF | TGCGCCAGCAGTGCTGGGAGGGGGGCTTTGACAGATACGCAGTATTTT
NA | TRBJ2-7 | TRBV7-2 | NA | CASSLGMGTYEQYF | TGTGCCAGCAGCTTAGGTATGGGGACCTACGAGCAGTACTTC
NA | TRBJ2-7 | TRBV28 | NA | CAASRGSGYEQYF | TGTGCCGCTTCTAGGGGATCTGGCTACGAGCAGTACTTC
NA | TRBJ2-7 | TRBV29-1 | NA | CSVDHNVVSIGVDEQYF | TGCAGCGTTGATCACAACGTAGTAAGTATTGGTGTAGACGAGCAGTACTTC
NA | TRBJ2-1 | TRBV12-5 | NA | CASGFGSYNEQFF | TGTGCTAGTGGTTTCGGCTCCTACAATGAGCAGTTCTTC
NA | TRBJ2-1 | TRBV7-2 | once | CALDRTTRREQFF | TGTGCCCTAGATAGGACAACGCGCAGGGAGCAGTTCTTC
NA | TRBJ2-5 | TRBV6-5 | NA | CASSLLGSEKETQYF | TGTGCCAGCAGCCTCTTAGGGTCAGAGAAAGAGACCCAGTACTTC
TRBD1 | TRBJ1-5 | TRBV7-2 | once | CASSLDGTGNQPQHF | TGTGCCAGCAGCTTAGACGGGACAGGCAATCAGCCCCAGCATTTT
TRBD1 | TRBJ1-2 | TRBV29-1 | NA | CSVGDRGIYGYTF | TGCAGCGTGGGGGACAGGGGGATCTATGGCTACACCTTC
NA | TRBJ1-2 | TRBV14 | NA | CASSRLGAKSHYGYTF | TGTGCCAGCAGCCGATTGGGAGCGAAGAGTCACTATGGCTACACCTTC
NA | TRBJ2-5 | TRBV5-5 | NA | CASPPPPGQFQETQYF | TGTGCCAGCCCCCCCCCGCCTGGACAGTTTCAAGAGACCCAGTACTTC
NA | TRBJ1-2 | TRBV7-9 | NA | CASTPGGRVYGYTF | TGTGCCAGCACCCCGGGGGGCAGGGTTTATGGCTACACCTTC
NA | TRBJ1-1 | TRBV6-1 | NA | CASKLFMNTEAFF | TGTGCCAGCAAGTTATTCATGAACACTGAAGCTTTCTTT
NA | TRBJ1-1 | TRBV29-1 | once | CSVRPQGFGTEAFF | TGCAGCGTCCGACCACAGGGTTTTGGCACTGAAGCTTTCTTT
TRBD2 | TRBJ2-7 | TRBV9 | once | CASSVVAGDYEQYF | TGTGCCAGCAGCGTAGTTGCGGGAGACTACGAGCAGTACTTC
NA | TRBJ2-5 | TRBV19 | NA | CASSIGGGETQYF | TGTGCCAGTAGTATAGGGGGCGGAGAGACCCAGTACTTC
NA | TRBJ2-3 | TRBV7-6 | NA | CASSLAWQSTDTQYF | TGTGCCAGCAGCTTAGCGTGGCAGTCCACAGATACGCAGTATTTT
NA | TRBJ1-1 | TRBV6-5 | NA | CASSYGGRVNTEAFF | TGTGCCAGCAGTTACGGGGGCAGGGTGAACACTGAAGCTTTCTTT
NA | TRBJ2-1 | TRBV12-5 | NA | CASARDDEQFF | TGTGCTAGTGCGCGGGATGATGAGCAGTTCTTC
TRBD1 | TRBJ2-2 | TRBV18 | NA | CASSPRTGLATGELFF | TGTGCCAGCTCACCTCGGACAGGGCTGGCCACCGGGGAGCTGTTTTTT